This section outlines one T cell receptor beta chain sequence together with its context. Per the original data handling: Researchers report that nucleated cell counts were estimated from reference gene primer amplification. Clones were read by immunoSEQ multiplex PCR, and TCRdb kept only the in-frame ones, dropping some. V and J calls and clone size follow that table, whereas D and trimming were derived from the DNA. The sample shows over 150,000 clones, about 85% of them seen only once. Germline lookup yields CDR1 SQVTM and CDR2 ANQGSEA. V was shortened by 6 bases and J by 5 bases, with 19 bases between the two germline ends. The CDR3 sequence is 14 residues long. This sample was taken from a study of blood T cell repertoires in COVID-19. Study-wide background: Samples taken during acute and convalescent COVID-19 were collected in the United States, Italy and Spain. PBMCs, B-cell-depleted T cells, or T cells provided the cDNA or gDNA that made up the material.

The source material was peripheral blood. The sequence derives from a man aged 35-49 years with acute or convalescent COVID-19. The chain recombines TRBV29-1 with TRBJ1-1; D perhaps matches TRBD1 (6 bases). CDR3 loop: CSVPRLGARTEAFF. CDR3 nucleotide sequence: TGCAGCGTACCCCGTCTGGGGGCGAGGACTGAAGCTTTCTTT.